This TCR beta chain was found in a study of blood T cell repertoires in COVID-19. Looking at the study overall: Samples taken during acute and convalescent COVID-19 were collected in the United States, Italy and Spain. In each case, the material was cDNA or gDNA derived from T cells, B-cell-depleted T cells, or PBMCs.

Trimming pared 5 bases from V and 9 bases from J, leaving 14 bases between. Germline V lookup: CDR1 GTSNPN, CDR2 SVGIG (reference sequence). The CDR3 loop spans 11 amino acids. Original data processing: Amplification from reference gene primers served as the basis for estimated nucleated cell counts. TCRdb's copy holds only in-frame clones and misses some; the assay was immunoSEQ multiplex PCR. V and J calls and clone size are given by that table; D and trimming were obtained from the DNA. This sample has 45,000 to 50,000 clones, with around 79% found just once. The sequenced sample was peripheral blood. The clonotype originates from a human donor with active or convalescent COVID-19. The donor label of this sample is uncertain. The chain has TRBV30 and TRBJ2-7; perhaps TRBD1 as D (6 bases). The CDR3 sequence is CAWSNSRGQYF. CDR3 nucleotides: TGTGCCTGGTCAAACTCCAGGGGGCAGTACTTC.